The 12 T cell receptor beta chains reported below all come from one sample, sequenced in a study of shared clonotypes between healthy human individuals. TCRdb's copy holds only in-frame clones and misses some; the assay was immunoSEQ multiplex PCR. The sample yields about a million clones, 75% seen once. What was sequenced was memory CD4+ T cells sorted from blood. Stated subset: CD45RA-negative fraction. These receptors were obtained from a man younger than 35 in good health.

This clone was seen once. The CDR3: CASSLKDRGNQPQHF. In DNA, the CDR3 is TGTGCCAGCAGCCTCAAGGACAGGGGCAATCAGCCCCAGCATTTT. The chain recombines TRBV7-8 with TRBJ1-5; 8 nucleotides align to TRBD1. Germline assignment: CDR1 SGHVS and CDR2 FQNEAQ. V lost 5 bases, J lost 2 bases, and 5 bases stayed unmatched. The CDR3 sequence is 15 residues long.

The chain is built from TRBV6-5 and TRBJ1-2; maybe TRBD1 (5 bases). V was clipped by 2 bases and J by 2 bases, with 15 bases between them. This CDR3 region has 16 residues. The V gene's germline CDR1 is MNHEY and CDR2 SVGAGI. The CDR3 spells CASSYPSDKGNYGYTF. CDR3 DNA: TGTGCCAGCAGTTACCCTTCGGACAAAGGGAACTATGGCTACACCTTC.

The V and J genes are TRBV11-3 and TRBJ2-7; TRBD2 might be the D (5 bases). Germline CDR1 reads SGHNT; CDR2 reads YENEEA. This CDR3 has 12 amino acids. Trimming stripped 0 bases from V and 6 bases from J, with 6 bases between. CDR3 coding DNA: TGTGCCAGCAGCTTAGAGGGGAGCGAGCAGTACTTC. This encodes CASSLEGSEQYF.

Points on this clone: Within the sample, other DNA sequences also encode this same CDR3. CDR3 nucleotides: TGTGCCAGCTCACCAGACAGCTATGGCTACACCTTC. Protein sequence: CASSPDSYGYTF. V is TRBV18 and J is TRBJ1-2; D perhaps matches TRBD1 (5 bases). Germline V gene sequence: CDR1 KGHSH, CDR2 LQKENI. V lost 2 bases and J lost 4, with 5 bases in between. This CDR3 is built from 12 residues.

This rearrangement joins TRBV4-3 to TRBJ2-3; the D gene is possibly TRBD2 (5 bases). V dropped 0 bases and J dropped 5 bases, with 12 bases sitting between them. This CDR3 is 15 amino acids long. Germline V lookup: CDR1 LGHNA, CDR2 YSLEER. The DNA of the CDR3 is TGCGCCAGCAGCCAAGATCTGCTAGCAGAAGATACGCAGTATTTT. Protein sequence: CASSQDLLAEDTQYF.

The gene calls are TRBV4-3 and TRBJ2-7; 11 nucleotides line up with TRBD2. Trimming removed 2 bases from V and 2 bases from J; junction bases left unmatched: 5. Germline loops: CDR1 LGHNA, CDR2 YSLEER. The length of the CDR3 is 16 residues. CDR3 bases: TGCGCCAGCAGCCAAACCCCGACTAGCGGGGCCTACGAGCAGTACTTC. Translated: CASSQTPTSGAYEQYF.

This sequence joins TRBV27 and TRBJ2-1; D might be TRBD1 or TRBD2, each matching 6 bases. Trimming took off 4 bases at V and 4 bases at J, with 14 bases between the two ends. The CDR3 consists of 15 residues. Per germline, CDR1 MNHEY and CDR2 SMNVEV (reference sequence). The chain's CDR3 is CASSWRGAPYNEQFF. The CDR3 DNA is TGTGCCAGCAGTTGGAGGGGGGCCCCTTACAATGAGCAGTTCTTC.

The chain employs TRBV7-2 and TRBJ2-7; 11 bases match TRBD2. Germline CDR1 SGHTA, CDR2 FQGNSA. J gave up 4 bases and V 3 bases, and 5 bases lay outside the gene matches. The CDR3 loop spans 15 amino acids. CDR3 coding DNA: TGTGCCAGCAGCTTCGTTAGCGGGAGGGGGTACGAGCAGTACTTC. This encodes CASSFVSGRGYEQYF.

This clone appeared a few times. CDR3 coding DNA: TGTGCCAGCCTAAGACTAGATTTAGCAGATACGCAGTATTTT. It encodes CASLRLDLADTQYF. V usage is TRBV7-8 and J usage is TRBJ2-3, with TRBD2 as a possible D gene (6 bases). The CDR3 runs 14 residues. The germline gives CDR1 SGHVS, CDR2 FQNEAQ. Between the trimmed V and J ends, which lost 8 bases and 4 bases, there was a span of 16 bases.

This sequence joins TRBV6-4 and TRBJ1-6; TRBD1 agrees at 7 bases. The germline V gene has CDR1 MRHNA and CDR2 SNTAGT. The CDR3 runs to 15 residues. The trim removed 0 bases at V and 7 bases at J, leaving 3 bases unmatched. CDR3: CASSDSTGRNSPLHF. CDR3 coding DNA: TGTGCCAGCAGTGACTCGACAGGGCGAAATTCACCCCTCCACTTT.

The chain employs TRBV6-5 and TRBJ1-2; D gene ambiguous. CDR3 length: 15 amino acids. V gave up 6 bases and J gave up 0 bases, with 14 bases separating them. The germline V gene encodes CDR1 MNHEY and CDR2 SVGAGI. Here the CDR3 reads CASSPRNPTNYGYTF. CDR3 DNA: TGTGCCAGCAGCCCCAGGAACCCGACTAACTATGGCTACACCTTC.

This rearrangement joins TRBV5-4 to TRBJ2-3, with 9 bases lining up with TRBD1. Trimming cost V 0 bases and J 1 base; bases outside gene matches: 9. The CDR3 has 18 residues. CDR1 and CDR2 (germline): SGHNT, YYREEE (reference sequence). CDR3 nucleotides: TGTGCCAGCAGCTTGGCGGGCAACAGGGGGCGAGGCACAGATACGCAGTATTTT. This gives the protein CASSLAGNRGRGTDTQYF.